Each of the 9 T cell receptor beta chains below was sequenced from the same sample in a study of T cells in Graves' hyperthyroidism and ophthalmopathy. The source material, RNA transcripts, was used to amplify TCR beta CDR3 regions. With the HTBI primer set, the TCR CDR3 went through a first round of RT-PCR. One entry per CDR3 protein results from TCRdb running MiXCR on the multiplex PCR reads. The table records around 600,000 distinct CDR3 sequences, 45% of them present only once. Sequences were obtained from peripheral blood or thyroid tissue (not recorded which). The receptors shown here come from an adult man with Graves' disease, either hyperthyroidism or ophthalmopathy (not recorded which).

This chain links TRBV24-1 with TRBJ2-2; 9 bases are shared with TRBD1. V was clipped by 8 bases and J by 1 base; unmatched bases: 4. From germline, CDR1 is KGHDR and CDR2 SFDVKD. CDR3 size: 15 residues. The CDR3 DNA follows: TGTGCCACCACCTCGGGACAGGGGAACACCGGGGAGCTGTTTTTT. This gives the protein CATTSGQGNTGELFF.

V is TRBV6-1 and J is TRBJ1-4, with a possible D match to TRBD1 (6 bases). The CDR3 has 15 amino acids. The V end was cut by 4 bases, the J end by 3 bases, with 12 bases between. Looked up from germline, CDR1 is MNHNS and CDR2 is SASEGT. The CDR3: CASSAREGANEKLFF. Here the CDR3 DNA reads TGTGCCAGCAGTGCACGAGAGGGGGCTAATGAAAAACTGTTTTTT.

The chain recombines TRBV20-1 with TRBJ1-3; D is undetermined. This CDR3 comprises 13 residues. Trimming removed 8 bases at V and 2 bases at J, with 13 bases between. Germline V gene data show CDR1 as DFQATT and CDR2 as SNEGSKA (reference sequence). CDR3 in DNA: TGCAGTCCCTTAACAGTTCCTGGAAACACCATATATTTT. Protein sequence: CSPLTVPGNTIYF.

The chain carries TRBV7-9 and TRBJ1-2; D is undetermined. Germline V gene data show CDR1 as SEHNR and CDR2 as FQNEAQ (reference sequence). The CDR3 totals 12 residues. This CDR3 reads CARVFGTYGYTF. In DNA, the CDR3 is TGTGCTAGAGTCTTCGGCACGTATGGCTACACCTTC.

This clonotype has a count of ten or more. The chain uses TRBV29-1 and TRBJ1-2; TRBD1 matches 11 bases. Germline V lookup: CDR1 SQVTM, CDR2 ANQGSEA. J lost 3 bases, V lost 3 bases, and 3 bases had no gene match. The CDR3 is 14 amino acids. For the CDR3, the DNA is TGCAGCGTTGATCCGGGACAGGGGGACTATGGCTACACCTTC. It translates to CSVDPGQGDYGYTF.

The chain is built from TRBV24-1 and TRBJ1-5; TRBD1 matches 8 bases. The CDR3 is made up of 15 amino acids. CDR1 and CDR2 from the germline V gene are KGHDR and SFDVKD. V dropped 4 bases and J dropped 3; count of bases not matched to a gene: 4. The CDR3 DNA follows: TGTGCCACCAGTGAGGGGACAGGCTTCAATCAGCCCCAGCATTTT. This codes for CATSEGTGFNQPQHF.

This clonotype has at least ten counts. This CDR3 reads CASSLADTGELFF. The CDR3, as DNA: TGTGCCAGCAGCTTAGCGGACACCGGGGAGCTGTTTTTT. The chain recombines TRBV7-8 with TRBJ2-2; D is ambiguous. V lost 0 bases to trimming and J lost 3 bases, with 2 bases between them. The CDR3 spans 13 residues. The V gene's germline CDR1 is SGHVS and CDR2 FQNEAQ.

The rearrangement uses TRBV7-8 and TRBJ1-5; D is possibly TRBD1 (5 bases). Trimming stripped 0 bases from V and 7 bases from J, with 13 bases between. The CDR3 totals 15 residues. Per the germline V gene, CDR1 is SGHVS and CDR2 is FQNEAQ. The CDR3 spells CASSLAFQGDQPQHF. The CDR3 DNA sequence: TGTGCCAGCAGCTTAGCGTTCCAGGGAGACCAGCCCCAGCATTTT. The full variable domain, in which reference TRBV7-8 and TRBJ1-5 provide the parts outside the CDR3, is GAGVSQSPRYKVAKRGQDVALRCDPISGHVSLFWYQQALGQGPEFLTYFQNEAQLDKSGLPSDRFFAERPEGSVSTLKIQRTQQEDSAVYLCASSLAFQGDQPQHFGDGTRLSIL.

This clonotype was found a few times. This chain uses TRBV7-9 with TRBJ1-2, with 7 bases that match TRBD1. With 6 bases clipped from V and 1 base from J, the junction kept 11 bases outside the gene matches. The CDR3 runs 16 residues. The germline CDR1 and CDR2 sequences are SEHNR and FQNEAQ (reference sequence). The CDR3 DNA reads TGTGCCAGCAGTGACCCCCCGGACAGGATTAACTATGGCTACACCTTC. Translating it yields CASSDPPDRINYGYTF. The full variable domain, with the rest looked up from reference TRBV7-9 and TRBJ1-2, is DTGVSQNPRHKITKRGQNVTFRCDPISEHNRLYWYRQTLGQGPEFLTYFQNEAQLEKSRLLSDRFSAERPKGSFSTLEIQRTEQGDSAMYLCASSDPPDRINYGYTFGSGTRLTVV.